This paragraph covers one TCR beta chain sequence. These data originate in a study of blood T cell repertoires in COVID-19. Turning to the study itself: Sample material is recorded as cDNA or gDNA derived from T cells, B-cell-depleted T cells, or PBMCs.

The data were produced by immunoSEQ multiplex PCR, yet TCRdb's version contains in-frame clones alone and is incomplete. The table records about 430,000 clones, approximately 91% of them present only once. The CDR3 contains 19 residues. Germline V CDR1 and CDR2: SGHNT, YYREEE (reference sequence). V was clipped by 3 bases and J by 0 bases; unmatched bases: 11. This TCR came from a woman aged 18-29 years who had been exposed to COVID-19. Sequencing was performed on PBMCs or T cells enriched from blood (not recorded which). The chain joins TRBV5-4 to TRBJ2-7; 14 positions match TRBD2. The CDR3 DNA follows: TGTGCCAGCAGCTGGACTAGCGGGAGGTCATCTAGGAGCTCCTACGAGCAGTACTTC. Translated, it gives CASSWTSGRSSRSSYEQYF.